These 12 T cell receptor beta chains were all obtained from the same sample, sequenced in a study of T cell clonotyping in hematopoietic cell transplantation. Profiling relied on immunoSEQ multiplex PCR, and the TCRdb table lists in-frame clones only, not all of them. Of several thousand clones in the sample, less than 95% were seen once. The material sequenced was peripheral blood mononuclear cells, taken 30 days after allogeneic stem cell transplant. The origin of the receptors is a male patient aged 60-70 years who had an allogeneic stem cell transplant from an unrelated donor, so T cells may come from the graft donor. Some clones in this sample may be carry-over from other donors' samples.

The V call is TRBV2, the J call TRBJ1-1, with D possibly matching TRBD1 (6 bases). The CDR3 sequence is 13 residues long. The V gene lost 4 bases and the J gene lost 4 bases, with 10 bases spanning the gap. Germline values: CDR1 SNHLY, CDR2 FYNNEI. The DNA of the CDR3 is TGTGCCAGCAGTGTGGGGGGGCGCACTGAAGCTTTCTTT. Its translation: CASSVGGRTEAFF. Full variable domain (remainder filled in from reference TRBV2 and TRBJ1-1): EPEVTQTPSHQVTQMGQEVILRCVPISNHLYFYWYRQILGQKVEFLVSFYNNEISEKSEIFDDQFSVERPDGSNFTLKIRSTKLEDSAMYFCASSVGGRTEAFFGQGTRLTVV.

The chain is built from TRBV28 and TRBJ2-6; perhaps TRBD2 as D (5 bases). From germline, CDR1 is MDHEN and CDR2 SYDVKM. Trimming stripped 6 bases from V and 0 bases from J, with 18 bases between. The CDR3 extends over 18 amino acids. The CDR3 here is CASSPGSGRSSGANVLTF. The CDR3 bases are TGTGCCAGCAGCCCGGGGTCCGGTAGAAGCTCTGGGGCCAACGTCCTGACTTTC.

The rearrangement links TRBV19 to TRBJ2-4; possible D gene TRBD2, 6 bases. The V gene's germline CDR1 is LNHDA and CDR2 SQIVND (reference sequence). CDR3 length: 18 amino acids. With 4 bases removed from V and 3 bases from J, the gap between germline ends came to 22 bases. CDR3 in amino acids: CASSTRDFQDDGKNIQYF. The CDR3 bases are TGTGCCAGTAGTACTAGGGACTTTCAAGATGATGGCAAAAACATTCAGTACTTC.

The rearrangement links TRBV14 to TRBJ1-2; 10 nucleotides line up with TRBD1. V gave up 4 bases and J gave up 3 bases; unmatched junction bases: 5. The CDR3 has 15 residues. CDR1 is SGHDN and CDR2 is FVKESK in the germline V gene. CDR3 region: CASSPTGGADYGYTF. The CDR3 coding sequence is TGTGCCAGCAGCCCGACAGGGGGCGCGGACTATGGCTACACCTTC.

The chain has TRBV28 and TRBJ1-3; D unclear. Germline V gives CDR1 MDHEN, CDR2 SYDVKM. This CDR3 contains 14 residues. Trimming cost V 5 bases and J 0 bases, with 8 bases left between them. The CDR3 sequence: CASSGRDSGNTIYF. Here the CDR3 DNA reads TGTGCCAGCAGTGGACGGGACTCTGGAAACACCATATATTTT.

This rearrangement joins TRBV19 to TRBJ2-7; TRBD2 might be the D (5 bases). CDR3 length equals 15 residues. Germline loops: CDR1 LNHDA, CDR2 SQIVND (reference sequence). V lost 4 bases to trimming and J lost 7 bases, with 20 bases between them. CDR3 sequence: CASSTSRATTGEQYF. In DNA form, the CDR3 reads TGTGCCAGTAGTACGTCAAGGGCGACTACGGGGGAGCAGTACTTC.

The rearrangement links TRBV28 to TRBJ2-7; 8 bases are a match to TRBD2. V lost 0 bases, J lost 4 bases, and 2 bases stayed unmatched. The CDR3 has 14 amino acids. Germline loops: CDR1 MDHEN, CDR2 SYDVKM. The DNA of the CDR3 is TGTGCCAGCAGTTTATGGCGGGGGGTTTACGAGCAGTACTTC. This gives the protein CASSLWRGVYEQYF.

The chain links TRBV29-1 to TRBJ2-7; D is unclear. V was shortened by 4 bases and J by 0 bases, with 10 bases between the two germline ends. CDR1 is SQVTM and CDR2 is ANQGSEA in the germline V gene. CDR3 length: 13 residues. For the CDR3, the DNA is TGCAGCGTTGGTGCGGCTAGCTCCTACGAGCAGTACTTC. Translating it yields CSVGAASSYEQYF.

The rearrangement links TRBV2 to TRBJ2-7, with D possibly being TRBD2 (5 bases). Trimming took 5 bases from V and 3 from J, leaving 11 bases between them. The CDR3 has 13 amino acids. CDR1 and CDR2 from the germline V gene are SNHLY and FYNNEI. For the CDR3, the DNA is TGTGCCAGCAGTTTCGGGGATTTCTACGAGCAGTACTTC. Amino acid sequence: CASSFGDFYEQYF.

The chain links TRBV28 to TRBJ1-1; D uncertain. Per the germline V gene, CDR1 is MDHEN and CDR2 is SYDVKM. The CDR3 is 17 amino acids. V was shortened by 4 bases and J by 1 base, with 19 bases between the two germline ends. CDR3 loop: CASSSILVDSPNTEAFF. CDR3 sequence (DNA): TGTGCCAGCAGTTCAATTTTAGTCGACTCCCCGAACACTGAAGCTTTCTTT. The variable domain in full, with the rest retrieved from reference TRBV28 and TRBJ1-1, is DVKVTQSSRYLVKRTGEKVFLECVQDMDHENMFWYRQDPGLGLRLIYFSYDVKMKEKGDIPEGYSVSREKKERFSLILESASTNQTSMYLCASSSILVDSPNTEAFFGQGTRLTVV.

The chain employs TRBV4-2 and TRBJ1-1, with D unresolved. The CDR3 extends over 10 amino acids. CDR1 and CDR2 from the germline V gene are LGHNA and YNFKEQ. V lost 8 bases and J 8 bases, leaving 9 bases between the germline ends. The CDR3, as DNA: TGTGCCAGCGGCACAGCGGAAGCTTTCTTT. Translated, it gives CASGTAEAFF.

The chain combines TRBV7-9 with TRBJ2-7, with D unresolved. Trimming stripped 3 bases from V and 4 bases from J, with 7 bases between. Germline V gives CDR1 SEHNR, CDR2 FQNEAQ (reference sequence). This CDR3 spans 12 amino acids. The CDR3 bases are TGTGCCAGCAGCTTGACTGGATACGAGCAGTACTTC. Its protein is CASSLTGYEQYF.